This T cell receptor beta chain was recovered during a study of blood T cells in healthy people across ages. This clonotype was detected many times. Germline V gene sequence: CDR1 SGHAT, CDR2 FQNNGV. V was shortened by 5 bases and J by 11 bases, with 12 bases between the two germline ends. This CDR3 is 11 amino acids long. The authors ran a second PCR of 7 to 11 cycles using a sample-barcoded 5' primer and a J-beta primer mix. Each CDR3 protein is one row after TCRdb ran MiXCR on the 5' RACE reads. The sample carries about 840,000 distinct CDR3 sequences, approximately 32% recorded once. The data also belong to a second study, concerning T cells of mothers and their children.

The clonotype was recovered from a woman aged 40 to 50 in good health. The chain has TRBV11-2 and TRBJ2-5; D ambiguous. Sequenced material: blood. CDR3 protein: CASSNRVEQYF. The CDR3 nucleotides are TGTGCCAGCAGCAACCGGGTGGAGCAGTACTTC.